This T cell receptor (beta chain) was sequenced during a study of human T cells and chemical hapten exposure. Turning to the study itself: Weekly scalp doses of diphenylcyclopropenone were given to patients during the approximately 25-week study.

Described time point: patch test 2, 6 weeks after DPC sensitization. The treatment: therapeutic diphenylcyclopropenone sensitization with weekly scalp DPC. Total RNA extraction was carried out from unfractionated whole blood. MiXCR was run by TCRdb on the RACE reads, yielding one entry per CDR3 protein. The sample records 35,000 to 50,000 distinct CDR3 sequences, 8.9% being singletons. This clonotype came up a few times. The junction departs from the called germline gene at one end, perhaps through a read error. The specimen comprised whole blood, sampled in connection with sensitization to the hapten diphenylcyclopropenone (DPC). The TCR sequence derives from a woman aged 40 to 49 with alopecia areata. Some clones in this sample may be carry-over from other donors' samples.

The chain's CDR3 is CANSRTGRGTEAFF. The CDR3 coding sequence is TGTGCCAACAGCCGCACAGGGAGGGGCACTGAAGCTTTCTTT. This chain connects TRBV7-9 to TRBJ1-1, with D perhaps matching TRBD1 (6 bases). From germline, CDR1 is SEHNR and CDR2 FQNEAQ (reference sequence). CDR3 size: 14 residues.